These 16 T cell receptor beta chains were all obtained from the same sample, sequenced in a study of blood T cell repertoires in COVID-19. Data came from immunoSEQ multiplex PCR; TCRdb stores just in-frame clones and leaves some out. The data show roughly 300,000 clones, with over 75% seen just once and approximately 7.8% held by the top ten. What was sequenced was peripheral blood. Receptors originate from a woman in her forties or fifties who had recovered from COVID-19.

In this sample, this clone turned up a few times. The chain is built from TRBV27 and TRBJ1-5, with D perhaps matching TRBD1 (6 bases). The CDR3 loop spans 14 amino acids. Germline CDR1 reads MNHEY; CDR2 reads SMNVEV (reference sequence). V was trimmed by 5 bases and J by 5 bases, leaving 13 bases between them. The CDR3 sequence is CASSARDNDQPQHF. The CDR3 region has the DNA TGTGCCAGCAGTGCTCGGGACAACGATCAGCCCCAGCATTTT.

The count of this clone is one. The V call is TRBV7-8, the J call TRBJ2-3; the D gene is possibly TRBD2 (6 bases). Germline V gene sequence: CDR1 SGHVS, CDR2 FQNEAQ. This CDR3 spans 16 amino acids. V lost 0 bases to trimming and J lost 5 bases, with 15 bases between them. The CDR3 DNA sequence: TGTGCCAGCAGCTTAGCGGGAGGTATGGGCATAGATACGCAGTATTTT. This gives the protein CASSLAGGMGIDTQYF.

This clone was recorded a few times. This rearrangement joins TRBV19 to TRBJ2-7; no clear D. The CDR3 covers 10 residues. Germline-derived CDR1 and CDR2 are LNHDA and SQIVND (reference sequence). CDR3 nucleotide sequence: TGTCACCTATTCGCCTACGAGCAGTACTTC. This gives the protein CHLFAYEQYF.

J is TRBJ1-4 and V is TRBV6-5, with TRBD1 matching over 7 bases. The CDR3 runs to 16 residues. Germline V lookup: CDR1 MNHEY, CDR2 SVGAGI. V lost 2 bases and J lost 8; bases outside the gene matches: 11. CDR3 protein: CASSYQFQGVGEKLFF. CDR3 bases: TGTGCCAGCAGTTACCAATTCCAGGGGGTAGGAGAAAAACTGTTTTTT.

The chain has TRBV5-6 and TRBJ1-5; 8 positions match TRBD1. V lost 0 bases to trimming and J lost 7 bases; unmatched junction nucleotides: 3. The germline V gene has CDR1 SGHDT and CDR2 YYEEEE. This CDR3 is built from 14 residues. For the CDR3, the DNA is TGTGCCAGCAGCTTGGGACAGGGGCAACAGCCCCAGCATTTT. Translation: CASSLGQGQQPQHF.

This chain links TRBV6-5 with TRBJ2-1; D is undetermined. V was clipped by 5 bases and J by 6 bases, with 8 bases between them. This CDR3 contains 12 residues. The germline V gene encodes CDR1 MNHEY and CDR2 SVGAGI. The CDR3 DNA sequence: TGTGCCAGCAGTACCGCAGGCAATGAGCAGTTCTTC. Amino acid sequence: CASSTAGNEQFF.

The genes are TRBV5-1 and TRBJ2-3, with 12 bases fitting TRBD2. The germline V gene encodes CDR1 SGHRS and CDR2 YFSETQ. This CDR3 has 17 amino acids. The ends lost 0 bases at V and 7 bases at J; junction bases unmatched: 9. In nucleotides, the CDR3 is TGCGCCAGCAGCTTGGCCGGGACTAGCGGGTCCGGGTATACGCAGTATTTT. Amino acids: CASSLAGTSGSGYTQYF.

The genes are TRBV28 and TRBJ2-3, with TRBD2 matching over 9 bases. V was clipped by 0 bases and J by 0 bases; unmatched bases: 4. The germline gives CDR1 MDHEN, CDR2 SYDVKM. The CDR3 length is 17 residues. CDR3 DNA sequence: TGTGCCAGCAGTTTATGGAAGACTAGCGGTAGCACAGATACGCAGTATTTT. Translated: CASSLWKTSGSTDTQYF.

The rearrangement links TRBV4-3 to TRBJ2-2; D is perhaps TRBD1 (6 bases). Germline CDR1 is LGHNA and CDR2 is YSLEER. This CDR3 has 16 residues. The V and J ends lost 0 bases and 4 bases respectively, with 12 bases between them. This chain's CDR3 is CASSQDGGSRTGELFF. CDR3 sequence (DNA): TGCGCCAGCAGCCAAGATGGGGGCAGCCGCACCGGGGAGCTGTTTTTT.

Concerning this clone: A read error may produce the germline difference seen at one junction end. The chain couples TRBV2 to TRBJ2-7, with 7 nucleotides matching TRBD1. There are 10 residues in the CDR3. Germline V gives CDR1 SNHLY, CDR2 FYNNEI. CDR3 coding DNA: TGTGCCAGCAGTCTATCCGGGACAGTTTTC. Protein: CASSLSGTVF.

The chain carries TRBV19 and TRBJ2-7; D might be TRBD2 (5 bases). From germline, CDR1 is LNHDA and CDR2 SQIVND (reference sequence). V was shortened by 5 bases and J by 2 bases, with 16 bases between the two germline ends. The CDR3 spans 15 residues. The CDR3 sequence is CASSPAEAFAYEQYF. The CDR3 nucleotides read TGTGCCAGTAGTCCAGCGGAGGCCTTTGCCTACGAGCAGTACTTC.

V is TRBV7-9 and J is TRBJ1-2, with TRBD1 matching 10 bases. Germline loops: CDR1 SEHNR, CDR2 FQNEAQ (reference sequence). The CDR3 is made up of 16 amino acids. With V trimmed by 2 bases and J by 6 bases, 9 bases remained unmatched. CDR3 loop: CASSLNGDRGLHGYTF. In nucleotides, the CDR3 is TGTGCCAGCAGCTTAAATGGTGACAGGGGGCTTCATGGCTACACCTTC.

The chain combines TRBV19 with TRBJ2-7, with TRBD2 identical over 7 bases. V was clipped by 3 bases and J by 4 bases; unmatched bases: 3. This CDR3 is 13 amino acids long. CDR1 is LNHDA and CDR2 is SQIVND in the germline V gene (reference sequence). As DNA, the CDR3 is TGTGCCAGTAGTATCCCCGGGAGGTACGAGCAGTACTTC. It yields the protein CASSIPGRYEQYF.

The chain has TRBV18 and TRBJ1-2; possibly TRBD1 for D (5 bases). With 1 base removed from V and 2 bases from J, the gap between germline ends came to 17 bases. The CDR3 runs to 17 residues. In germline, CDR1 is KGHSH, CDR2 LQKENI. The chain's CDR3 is CASSPLAGLTANYGYTF. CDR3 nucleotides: TGTGCCAGCTCACCACTGGCGGGACTCACGGCAAACTATGGCTACACCTTC.

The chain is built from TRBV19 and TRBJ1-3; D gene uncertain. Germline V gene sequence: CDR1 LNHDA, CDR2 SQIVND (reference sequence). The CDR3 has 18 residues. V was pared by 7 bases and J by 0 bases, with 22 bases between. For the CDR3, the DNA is TGTGCCAGTACCCCAGACCCCTTGAGCGATTACTCTGGAAACACCATATATTTT. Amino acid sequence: CASTPDPLSDYSGNTIYF.

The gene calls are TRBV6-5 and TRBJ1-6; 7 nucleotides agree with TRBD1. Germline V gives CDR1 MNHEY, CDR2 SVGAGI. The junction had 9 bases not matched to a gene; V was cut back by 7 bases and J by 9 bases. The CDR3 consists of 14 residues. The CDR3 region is CASNTGAGGSPLHF. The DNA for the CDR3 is TGTGCCAGCAACACAGGGGCGGGTGGTTCACCCCTCCACTTT.